Each of the 15 T cell receptor beta chains below was sequenced from the same sample in a study of T cells after yellow fever vaccination. TCRdb recomputed calls from the 5' RACE reads with MiXCR, one row per CDR3 protein. The sample yields under 600,000 distinct CDR3 sequences, 20% to 25% seen once. This material consisted of PBMCs, taken about 21 days after the first yellow fever vaccination. These receptors were taken from a young man who received the YFV17D yellow fever vaccine.

This clonotype was detected a few times. CDR3 in DNA: TGTGCCAGCAGTTACGTAGGAGGAGGGTCCCACGAGCAGTACTTC. Its translation: CASSYVGGGSHEQYF. The chain couples TRBV6-5 to TRBJ2-7; maybe TRBD2 (6 bases). This CDR3 region has 15 residues. Germline assignment: CDR1 MNHEY and CDR2 SVGAGI. The V end was cut by 2 bases, the J end by 5 bases, with 16 bases between.

The V and J genes are TRBV5-1 and TRBJ2-2; TRBD1 or TRBD2 may be the D gene (5 bases each). Germline CDR1 reads SGHRS; CDR2 reads YFSETQ. Trimming took 1 base from V and 5 from J, leaving 12 bases between them. CDR3 length: 15 residues. CDR3 region: CASSLMPGRTGELFF. CDR3 DNA: TGCGCCAGCAGCTTGATGCCAGGGAGAACCGGGGAGCTGTTTTTT.

The genes are TRBV4-1 and TRBJ2-5, with TRBD1 as a possible D gene (6 bases). The germline gives CDR1 MGHRA, CDR2 YSYEKL. V dropped 6 bases and J dropped 2 bases, with 16 bases sitting between them. CDR3 size: 15 residues. The CDR3 coding sequence is TGCGCCAGCAGACCTGTCAGGGGCCCACAAGAGACCCAGTACTTC. Its protein product is CASRPVRGPQETQYF.

V gene TRBV28 combines with J gene TRBJ2-3, with 7 bases aligning to TRBD1. The CDR3 loop spans 13 amino acids. The germline CDR1 and CDR2 sequences are MDHEN and SYDVKM. V dropped 7 bases and J dropped 4; count of bases not matched to a gene: 5. The CDR3 DNA reads as TGTGCCAGCACAGGGGGTATTCCAGATACGCAGTATTTT. Its protein is CASTGGIPDTQYF.

The CDR3 here is CASGLRDGGTSTDTQYF. CDR3 sequence (DNA): TGTGCTAGTGGTTTGAGGGACGGTGGAACTAGCACAGATACGCAGTATTTT. The V gene is TRBV12-5, the J gene TRBJ2-3; D possibly matches TRBD1 or TRBD2 (5 bases each). V shed 2 bases and J shed 0 bases, with 15 bases lying between them. Germline V gene sequence: CDR1 LGHNT, CDR2 FRNRAP. This CDR3 contains 17 residues.

This clonotype appeared many times. The rearrangement links TRBV6-4 to TRBJ2-3, with 9 bases aligning to TRBD2. The CDR3 loop spans 15 amino acids. V was pared by 4 bases and J by 0 bases, with 2 bases of the junction left unmatched. Looked up from germline, CDR1 is MRHNA and CDR2 is SNTAGT. The CDR3 protein is CASSGGGASTDTQYF. CDR3 DNA sequence: TGTGCCAGCAGTGGCGGGGGGGCCAGCACAGATACGCAGTATTTT.

This clonotype was counted only a few times. This chain uses TRBV20-1 with TRBJ2-3; TRBD1 matches 7 bases. The junction had 13 bases not matched to a gene; V was cut back by 6 bases and J by 1 base. CDR1 is DFQATT and CDR2 is SNEGSKA in the germline V gene (reference sequence). This CDR3 is 16 amino acids long. CDR3 DNA: TGCAGTGCCAACGACCTGATGGGGACAGGCACAGATACGCAGTATTTT. Amino acids: CSANDLMGTGTDTQYF.

This clonotype appeared a few times. This sequence joins TRBV28 and TRBJ2-5; a weak D match, TRBD1 (5 bases). Trimming cost V 6 bases and J 4 bases, with 12 bases left between them. Germline V gives CDR1 MDHEN, CDR2 SYDVKM. The CDR3 is 13 residues long. The CDR3 DNA follows: TGTGCCAGCAGCCATCCCCAGGGAGAGACCCAGTACTTC. Its translation: CASSHPQGETQYF. Filled out from reference TRBV28 and TRBJ2-5, the complete variable domain reads DVKVTQSSRYLVKRTGEKVFLECVQDMDHENMFWYRQDPGLGLRLIYFSYDVKMKEKGDIPEGYSVSREKKERFSLILESASTNQTSMYLCASSHPQGETQYFGPGTRLLVL.

The chain joins TRBV20-1 to TRBJ2-3; D gene ambiguous. From germline, CDR1 is DFQATT and CDR2 SNEGSKA (reference sequence). The CDR3 runs to 15 residues. The V end was cut by 1 base, the J end by 1 base, with 12 bases between. CDR3 in DNA: TGCAGTGCTAGAGGCCCGGTCCGGGGCACAGATACGCAGTATTTT. It codes for CSARGPVRGTDTQYF.

This clonotype was seen more than once but under ten times. The chain is built from TRBV12-3 or TRBV12-4 and TRBJ1-5; a possible D gene is TRBD1 (5 bases). V shed 6 bases and J shed 4 bases, with 13 bases lying between them. The CDR3 has 14 amino acids. Written as DNA, the CDR3 is TGTGCCAGCAGCTCCGACAGCACGAATCAGCCCCAGCATTTT. This sequence encodes CASSSDSTNQPQHF.

This clonotype has just a few counts. The chain uses TRBV5-5 and TRBJ1-1; TRBD1 aligns across 8 bases. Germline V lookup: CDR1 SGHKS, CDR2 YYEKEE (reference sequence). The V gene end was trimmed by 5 bases and the J gene end by 1 base; junction bases not matched to a gene: 4. The CDR3 loop spans 14 amino acids. CDR3 region: CASRSDRANTEAFF. The CDR3 DNA sequence: TGTGCCAGCAGATCGGACAGGGCGAACACTGAAGCTTTCTTT. The variable domain in full, with the rest retrieved from reference TRBV5-5 and TRBJ1-1, is DAGVTQSPTHLIKTRGQQVTLRCSPISGHKSVSWYQQVLGQGPQFIFQYYEKEERGRGNFPDRFSARQFPNYSSELNVNALLLGDSALYLCASRSDRANTEAFFGQGTRLTVV.

J is TRBJ2-3 and V is TRBV18; 8 positions agree with TRBD2. Unmatched junction bases numbered 11, after V lost 3 bases and J lost 6 bases. From germline, CDR1 is KGHSH and CDR2 LQKENI. This CDR3 region has 16 residues. CDR3 nucleotides: TGTGCCAGCTCACCTGGGCTAGCGGGCCGGGTGGATACGCAGTATTTT. This gives the protein CASSPGLAGRVDTQYF.

The chain is built from TRBV11-2 and TRBJ2-5, with 8 bases identical to TRBD2. CDR1 is SGHAT, CDR2 FQNNGV, per germline. The CDR3 totals 17 residues. Unmatched junction bases numbered 14, after V lost 1 base and J lost 7 bases. DNA for the CDR3: TGTGCCAGCAGCTTAGGGATCCGGCGGGGGGCCCTAGGGACCCAGTACTTC. The encoded protein is CASSLGIRRGALGTQYF.

The V and J genes are TRBV4-3 and TRBJ2-7, with D tentatively TRBD1 (5 bases). The CDR3 has 16 residues. Germline CDR1 LGHNA, CDR2 YSLEER. Trimming removed 4 bases from V and 2 bases from J, with 18 bases in between. The DNA of the CDR3 is TGCGCCAGCAGCCGCCAAGGGGCAGAAACCCCCTACGAGCAGTACGTC. Translation gives CASSRQGAETPYEQYV.

This clonotype was counted once. The chain joins TRBV5-1 to TRBJ2-1; 10 nucleotides agree with TRBD2. CDR1 is SGHRS, CDR2 YFSETQ, per germline. The V segment lost 0 bases and the J segment 6 bases; nucleotides outside the gene matches: 6. This CDR3 has 16 residues. This chain's CDR3 is CASSLGERGGRNEQFF. In nucleotides, the CDR3 is TGCGCCAGCAGCTTGGGCGAGCGGGGGGGGCGCAATGAGCAGTTCTTC.